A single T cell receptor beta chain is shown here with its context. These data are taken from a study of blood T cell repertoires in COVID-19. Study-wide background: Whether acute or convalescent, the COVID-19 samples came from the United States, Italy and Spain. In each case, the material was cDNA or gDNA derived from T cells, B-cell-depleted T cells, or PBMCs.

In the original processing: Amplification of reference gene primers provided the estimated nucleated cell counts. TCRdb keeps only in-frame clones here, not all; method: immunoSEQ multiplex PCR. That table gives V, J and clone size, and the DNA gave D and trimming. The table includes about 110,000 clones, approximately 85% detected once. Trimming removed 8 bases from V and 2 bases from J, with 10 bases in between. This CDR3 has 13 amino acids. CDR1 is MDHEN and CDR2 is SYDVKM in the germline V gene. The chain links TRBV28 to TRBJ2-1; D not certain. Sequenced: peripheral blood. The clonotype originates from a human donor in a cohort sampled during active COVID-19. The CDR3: CASLSTTYNEQFF. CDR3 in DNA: TGTGCCAGCTTAAGTACAACCTACAATGAGCAGTTCTTC.